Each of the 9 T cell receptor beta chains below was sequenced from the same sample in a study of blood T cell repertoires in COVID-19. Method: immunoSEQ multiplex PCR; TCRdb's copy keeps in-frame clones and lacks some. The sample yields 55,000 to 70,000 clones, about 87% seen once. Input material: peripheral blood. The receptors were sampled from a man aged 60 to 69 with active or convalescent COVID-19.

CDR3 amino acids: CASSLVQENTEAFF. For the CDR3, the DNA is TGCGCCAGCAGCTTGGTACAGGAGAACACTGAAGCTTTCTTT. The chain couples TRBV5-1 to TRBJ1-1; tentatively, D is TRBD1 (5 bases). Trimming cost V 0 bases and J 1 base, with 7 bases left between them. Germline V gene data show CDR1 as SGHRS and CDR2 as YFSETQ. The CDR3 contains 14 residues.

The CDR3 region has the DNA TGTGCCACCAGTGACCCGGGACAGGGGGCGGGTCAGCCCCAGCATTTT. It yields the protein CATSDPGQGAGQPQHF. The chain combines TRBV24-1 with TRBJ1-5; the match to TRBD1 covers 12 bases. The CDR3 contains 16 residues. V dropped 4 bases and J dropped 6; count of bases not matched to a gene: 6. Germline V CDR1 and CDR2: KGHDR, SFDVKD.

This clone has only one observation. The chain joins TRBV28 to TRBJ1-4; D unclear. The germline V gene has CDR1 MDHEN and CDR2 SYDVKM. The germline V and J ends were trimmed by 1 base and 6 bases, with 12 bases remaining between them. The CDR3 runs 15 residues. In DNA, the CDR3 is TGTGCCAGCAGTTTATATAACCAGGTTGATGAAAAACTGTTTTTT. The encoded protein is CASSLYNQVDEKLFF.

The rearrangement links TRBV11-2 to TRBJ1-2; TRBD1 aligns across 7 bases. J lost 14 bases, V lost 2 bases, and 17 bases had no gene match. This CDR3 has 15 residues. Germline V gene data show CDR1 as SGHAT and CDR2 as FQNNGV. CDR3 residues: CASSLLGDSLPSRTF. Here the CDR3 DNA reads TGTGCCAGCAGCTTATTAGGGGACAGCCTCCCCTCGCGGACCTTC.

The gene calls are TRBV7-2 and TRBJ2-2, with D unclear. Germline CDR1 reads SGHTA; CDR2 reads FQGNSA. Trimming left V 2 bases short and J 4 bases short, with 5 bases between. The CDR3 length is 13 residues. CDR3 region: CASSLRVTGELFF. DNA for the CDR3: TGTGCCAGCAGCTTACGGGTCACCGGGGAGCTGTTTTTT. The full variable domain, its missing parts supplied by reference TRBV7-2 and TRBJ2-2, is GAGVSQSPSNKVTEKGKDVELRCDPISGHTALYWYRQSLGQGLEFLIYFQGNSAPDKSGLPSDRFSAERTGGSVSTLTIQRTQQEDSAVYLCASSLRVTGELFFGEGSRLTVL.

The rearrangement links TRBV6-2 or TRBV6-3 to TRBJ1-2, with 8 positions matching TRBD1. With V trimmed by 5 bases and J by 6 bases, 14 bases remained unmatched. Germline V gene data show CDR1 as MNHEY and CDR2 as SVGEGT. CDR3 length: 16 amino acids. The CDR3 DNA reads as TGTGCCAGCAGTCTTGGTTGGCAGGGGGCTTCAGATGGCTACACCTTC. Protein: CASSLGWQGASDGYTF.

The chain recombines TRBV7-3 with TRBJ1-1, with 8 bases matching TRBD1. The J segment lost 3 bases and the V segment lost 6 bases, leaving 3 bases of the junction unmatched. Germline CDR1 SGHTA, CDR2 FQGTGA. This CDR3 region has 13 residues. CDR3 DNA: TGTGCCAGCAGGAAGACAGGGGACACTGAAGCTTTCTTT. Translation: CASRKTGDTEAFF.

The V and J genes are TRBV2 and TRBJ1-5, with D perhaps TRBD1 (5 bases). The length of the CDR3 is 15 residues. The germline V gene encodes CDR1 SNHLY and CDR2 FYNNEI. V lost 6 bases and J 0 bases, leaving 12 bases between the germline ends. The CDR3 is CASSVRGGSNQPQHF. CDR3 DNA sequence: TGTGCCAGCAGCGTCCGCGGGGGTAGCAATCAGCCCCAGCATTTT.

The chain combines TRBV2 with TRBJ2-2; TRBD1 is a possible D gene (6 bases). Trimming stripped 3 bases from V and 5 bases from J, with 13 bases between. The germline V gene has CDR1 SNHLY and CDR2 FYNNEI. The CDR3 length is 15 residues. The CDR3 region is CASSEWGRGTGELFF. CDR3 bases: TGTGCCAGCAGTGAGTGGGGGCGCGGTACCGGGGAGCTGTTTTTT.